Each of the 3 T cell receptor beta chains below was sequenced from the same sample in a study of T cell repertoires in cytomegalovirus infection. From the reads, TCRdb called clonotypes with MiXCR, one entry per CDR3 protein. The sample comprises 500,000 to 600,000 distinct CDR3 sequences, 15% to 20% of which are singletons, and around 25% rests with the top ten. The specimen sequenced was CD8+ T cells from PBMCs. The receptors stem from a human donor in good health (CMV status not recorded). Some clones in this sample may be carry-over from other donors' samples.

The CDR3 here is CASSDGDGNNEQFF. The DNA of the CDR3 is TGTGCCAGCAGTGACGGTGACGGTAACAATGAGCAGTTCTTC. The V call is TRBV6-4, the J call TRBJ2-1, with no clear D. Looked up from germline, CDR1 is MRHNA and CDR2 is SNTAGT. CDR3 size: 14 residues. V lost 2 bases, J lost 5 bases, and 10 bases lay in between.

This clonotype was counted ten times or more. The V call is TRBV7-9, the J call TRBJ2-6; D might be TRBD1 (6 bases). This CDR3 spans 17 amino acids. CDR1 SEHNR and CDR2 FQNEAQ come from the germline V gene (reference sequence). V was trimmed by 3 bases and J by 0 bases, leaving 12 bases between them. The CDR3 loop reads CASSFPGHSSGANVLTF. CDR3 nucleotides: TGTGCCAGCAGCTTCCCGGGACATTCCTCTGGGGCCAACGTCCTGACTTTC.

In DNA form, the CDR3 reads TGTGCCAGCAGTGAAGCTGGACAGGGGGCGGGCGAGCAGTACTTC. This sequence encodes CASSEAGQGAGEQYF. The chain couples TRBV2 to TRBJ2-7; 11 nucleotides agree with TRBD1. The ends lost 0 bases at V and 6 bases at J; junction bases unmatched: 4. Germline-derived CDR1 and CDR2 are SNHLY and FYNNEI. The CDR3 sequence is 15 residues long.